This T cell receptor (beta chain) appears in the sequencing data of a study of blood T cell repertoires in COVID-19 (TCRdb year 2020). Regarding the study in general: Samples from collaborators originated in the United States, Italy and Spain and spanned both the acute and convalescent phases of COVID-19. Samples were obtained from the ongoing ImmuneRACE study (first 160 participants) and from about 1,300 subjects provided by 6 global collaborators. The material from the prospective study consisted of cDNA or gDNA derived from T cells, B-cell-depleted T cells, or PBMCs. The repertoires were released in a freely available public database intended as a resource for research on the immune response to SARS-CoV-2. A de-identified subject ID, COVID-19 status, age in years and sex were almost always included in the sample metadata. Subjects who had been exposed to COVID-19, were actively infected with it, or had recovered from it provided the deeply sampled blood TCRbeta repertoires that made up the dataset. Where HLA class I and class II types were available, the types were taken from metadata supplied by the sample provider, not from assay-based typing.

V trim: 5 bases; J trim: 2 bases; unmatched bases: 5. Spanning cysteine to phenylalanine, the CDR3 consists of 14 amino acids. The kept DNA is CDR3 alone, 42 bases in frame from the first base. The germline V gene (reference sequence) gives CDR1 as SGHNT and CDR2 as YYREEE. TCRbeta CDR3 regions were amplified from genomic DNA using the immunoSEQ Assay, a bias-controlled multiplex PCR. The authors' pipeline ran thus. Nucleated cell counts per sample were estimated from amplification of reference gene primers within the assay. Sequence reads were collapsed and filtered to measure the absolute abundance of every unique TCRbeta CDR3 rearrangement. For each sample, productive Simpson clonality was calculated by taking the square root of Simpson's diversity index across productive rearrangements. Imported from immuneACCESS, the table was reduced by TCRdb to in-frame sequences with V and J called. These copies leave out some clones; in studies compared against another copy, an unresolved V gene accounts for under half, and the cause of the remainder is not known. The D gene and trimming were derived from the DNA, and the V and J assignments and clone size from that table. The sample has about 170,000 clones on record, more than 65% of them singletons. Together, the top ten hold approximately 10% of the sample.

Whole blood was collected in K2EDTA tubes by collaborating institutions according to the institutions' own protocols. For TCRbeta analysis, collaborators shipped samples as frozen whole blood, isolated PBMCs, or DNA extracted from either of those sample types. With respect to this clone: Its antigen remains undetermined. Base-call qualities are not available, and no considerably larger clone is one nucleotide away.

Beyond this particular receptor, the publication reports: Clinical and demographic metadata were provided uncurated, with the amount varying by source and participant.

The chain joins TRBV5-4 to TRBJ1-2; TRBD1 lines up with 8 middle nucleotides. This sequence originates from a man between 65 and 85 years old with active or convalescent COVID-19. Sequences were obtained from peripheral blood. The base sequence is TGTGCCAGCAGAACCGCAGGGGGCAACTATGGCTACACCTTC. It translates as CASRTAGGNYGYTF.